The 22 T cell receptor beta chains presented below share a single source sample, sequenced in a study of OX40 agonist ivuxolimab in advanced cancers. Profiled with immunoSEQ multiplex PCR; TCRdb holds only in-frame clones, not every one. Among 15,000 to 20,000 clones, almost 95% were seen once, and the ten largest hold roughly 7.7%. The input for sequencing was CD4+ or CD8+ T cells sorted from blood, taken in a trial of the OX40 agonist ivuxolimab. These receptors came from an adult with an advanced solid tumor such as melanoma, head and neck, liver or kidney cancer.

The chain combines TRBV4-2 with TRBJ2-3; no clear D gene. There are 17 residues in the CDR3. Germline CDR1 is LGHNA and CDR2 is YNFKEQ. Trimming removed 5 bases at V and 4 bases at J, with 22 bases between. CDR3 region: CASSNRVGFQRSDTQYF. The CDR3 DNA reads TGTGCCAGCAGCAACCGGGTCGGGTTTCAAAGATCAGATACGCAGTATTTT.

The chain joins TRBV11-2 to TRBJ1-2, with a tentative D call TRBD1 (6 bases). The germline V gene encodes CDR1 SGHAT and CDR2 FQNNGV. The CDR3 is made up of 14 amino acids. The V gene lost 8 bases and the J gene lost 2 bases, with 15 bases spanning the gap. CDR3 residues: CASALEQGNYGYTF. The DNA for the CDR3 is TGTGCCAGCGCCCTAGAACAGGGAAACTATGGCTACACCTTC.

Only a few counts were recorded for this clone. This chain joins TRBV4-1 and TRBJ1-5; maybe TRBD1 (5 bases). Germline CDR1 MGHRA, CDR2 YSYEKL. V was clipped by 4 bases and J by 3 bases, with 7 bases between them. The CDR3 runs 13 residues. The CDR3 loop is CASSRGTNQPQHF. CDR3 DNA: TGCGCCAGCAGCCGAGGGACCAATCAGCCCCAGCATTTT.

This chain uses TRBV19 with TRBJ1-2, with D possibly TRBD1 on 6 matching bases. Germline V lookup: CDR1 LNHDA, CDR2 SQIVND (reference sequence). The CDR3 has 15 residues. V lost 5 bases to trimming and J lost 0 bases, with 13 bases between them. CDR3 sequence reads: CASSPGATSNYGYTF. The CDR3 DNA is TGTGCCAGTAGTCCGGGGGCCACCTCTAACTATGGCTACACCTTC. The full variable domain, rest sourced from reference TRBV19 and TRBJ1-2, is DGGITQSPKYLFRKEGQNVTLSCEQNLNHDAMYWYRQDPGQGLRLIYYSQIVNDFQKGDIAEGYSVSREKKESFPLTVTSAQKNPTAFYLCASSPGATSNYGYTFGSGTRLTVV.

In this sample, this clone turned up a few times. V is TRBV5-5 and J is TRBJ2-7; D might be TRBD1 (5 bases). The germline V and J ends were trimmed by 3 bases and 7 bases, with 20 bases remaining between them. Germline CDR1 SGHKS, CDR2 YYEKEE (reference sequence). The CDR3 totals 15 residues. CDR3 region: CASSSPDTGSWEQYF. Written as DNA, the CDR3 is TGTGCCAGCAGCTCCCCCGACACAGGTTCGTGGGAGCAGTACTTC. The variable domain in full, with the rest retrieved from reference TRBV5-5 and TRBJ2-7, is DAGVTQSPTHLIKTRGQQVTLRCSPISGHKSVSWYQQVLGQGPQFIFQYYEKEERGRGNFPDRFSARQFPNYSSELNVNALLLGDSALYLCASSSPDTGSWEQYFGPGTRLTVT.

The rearrangement links TRBV28 to TRBJ1-2, with 7 nucleotides matching TRBD1. The CDR3 contains 18 residues. Germline CDR1 MDHEN, CDR2 SYDVKM. With V trimmed by 5 bases and J by 7 bases, 22 bases remained unmatched. The CDR3 nucleotides are TGTGCCAGCAGTCTTGGGACGGGCGGGGACAGCCGAATTCGTGGCTACACCTTC. It specifies CASSLGTGGDSRIRGYTF.

This chain uses TRBV6-6 with TRBJ1-2; a possible D gene is TRBD1 (6 bases). V was shortened by 6 bases and J by 5 bases, with 19 bases between the two germline ends. Per the germline V gene, CDR1 is MNHNY and CDR2 is SVGAGI (reference sequence). This CDR3 has 15 residues. The CDR3 coding sequence is TGTGCCAGCAGGTATCAGACAGGACTTTGGTATGGCTACACCTTC. This gives the protein CASRYQTGLWYGYTF.

This clone was picked up one time. The genes are TRBV5-6 and TRBJ1-3; D not certain. The V end lost 0 bases, the J end lost 0 bases, and 16 bases lay between the germline ends. The CDR3 is 18 residues long. CDR1 and CDR2 from the germline V gene are SGHDT and YYEEEE. CDR3 sequence (DNA): TGTGCCAGCAGCTTGGAAGAAGGACTCACGAGCTCTGGAAACACCATATATTTT. This codes for CASSLEEGLTSSGNTIYF.

The V and J genes are TRBV2 and TRBJ2-7; 13 bases match TRBD2. V lost 7 bases and J lost 9; bases outside the gene matches: 9. The CDR3 has 14 amino acids. The V gene's germline CDR1 is SNHLY and CDR2 FYNNEI. CDR3 in DNA: TGTGCCAGCATGGAACTAGCGGGAGGGTGGGGGCAGTACTTC. Its protein product is CASMELAGGWGQYF.

The chain carries TRBV11-3 and TRBJ2-7, with 9 bases identical to TRBD1. CDR3 length: 12 amino acids. V dropped 6 bases and J dropped 6; count of bases not matched to a gene: 3. In germline, CDR1 is SGHNT, CDR2 YENEEA. The CDR3, as DNA: TGTGCCAGCAGTTACAGGGGGCGCGAGCAGTACTTC. This encodes CASSYRGREQYF.

This clone was found once. The chain combines TRBV28 with TRBJ2-5, with unresolved D. The germline V gene encodes CDR1 MDHEN and CDR2 SYDVKM. With 10 bases removed from V and 4 bases from J, the gap between germline ends came to 22 bases. CDR3 size: 15 residues. CDR3 region: CATLVEGSARETQYF. The CDR3 coding sequence is TGTGCCACCCTTGTGGAAGGTTCAGCGCGAGAGACCCAGTACTTC.

The rearrangement uses TRBV6-5 and TRBJ1-5, with 8 bases fitting TRBD1. The CDR3 has 14 residues. Germline loops: CDR1 MNHEY, CDR2 SVGAGI. Unmatched junction bases numbered 5, after V lost 6 bases and J lost 4 bases. This CDR3 reads CASSSDRVNQPQHF. In nucleotides, the CDR3 is TGTGCCAGCAGCTCGGACAGGGTTAATCAGCCCCAGCATTTT.

The rearrangement uses TRBV9 and TRBJ2-7; TRBD2 matches 11 bases. Germline V CDR1 and CDR2: SGDLS, YYNGEE. CDR3 length: 15 residues. Germline trimming cut 4 bases from V and 1 base from J; bases unmatched to any gene: 4. The CDR3 sequence: CASSLGLAASYEQYF. CDR3 DNA sequence: TGTGCCAGCAGCCTGGGACTAGCGGCTTCCTACGAGCAGTACTTC.

The genes are TRBV28 and TRBJ2-7; D gene uncertain. Per the germline V gene, CDR1 is MDHEN and CDR2 is SYDVKM. The CDR3 is made up of 14 amino acids. Deletions cut 1 base from V and 5 bases from J, with 12 bases between. The CDR3 reads CASSLLPVGHEQYF. The CDR3 region has the DNA TGTGCCAGCAGTTTATTACCCGTGGGCCACGAGCAGTACTTC.

The J gene is TRBJ1-2, the V gene TRBV28; D may be TRBD1 (5 bases). Germline V gene data show CDR1 as MDHEN and CDR2 as SYDVKM. The CDR3 runs to 14 residues. V shed 1 base and J shed 7 bases, with 13 bases lying between them. CDR3 protein: CASSLSSRAGGYTF. DNA for the CDR3: TGTGCCAGCAGTTTATCCAGCAGGGCCGGTGGCTACACCTTC.

V and J are TRBV5-8 and TRBJ2-7, with D perhaps TRBD2 (7 bases). The CDR3 sequence is 15 residues long. The germline CDR1 and CDR2 sequences are SGHTS and YDEGEE. Trimming took 0 bases from V and 6 from J, leaving 16 bases between them. The DNA of the CDR3 is TGTGCCAGCAGCTTGGAGCACAGGGCGGGGGCCGAGCAGTACTTC. It translates to CASSLEHRAGAEQYF.

The chain has TRBV7-2 and TRBJ1-2; 7 bases agree with TRBD1. The V gene's germline CDR1 is SGHTA and CDR2 FQGNSA. Unmatched junction bases numbered 6, after V lost 5 bases and J lost 3 bases. The CDR3 has 14 amino acids. For the CDR3, the DNA is TGTGCCAGCAGCAAAACAGGGGATTACTATGGCTACACCTTC. The encoded protein is CASSKTGDYYGYTF.

V usage is TRBV13 and J usage is TRBJ2-7; the D gene is possibly TRBD2 (6 bases). The ends were cut back, 5 bases at V and 2 bases at J, with 13 bases in the middle. CDR1 and CDR2 from the germline V gene are PRHDT and FYEKMQ (reference sequence). This CDR3 spans 14 amino acids. The CDR3 bases are TGTGCCAGCAGCCCGGGACTTGGGGCCTACGAGCAGTACTTC. Translating gives CASSPGLGAYEQYF.

The chain employs TRBV6-5 and TRBJ1-1; 8 bases map to TRBD1. The CDR3 is 14 residues long. Germline V gives CDR1 MNHEY, CDR2 SVGAGI. V was clipped by 8 bases and J by 8 bases; unmatched bases: 13. The CDR3 loop is CASVPHQGAAEAFF. The CDR3 nucleotides are TGTGCCAGCGTGCCCCACCAGGGGGCGGCCGAAGCTTTCTTT.

V is TRBV6-5 and J is TRBJ1-1, with TRBD1 matching over 9 bases. V lost 0 bases to trimming and J lost 5 bases; unmatched junction nucleotides: 4. CDR1 is MNHEY and CDR2 is SVGAGI in the germline V gene. The CDR3 runs to 15 residues. CDR3 region: CASSYSGTGQTEAFF. CDR3 in DNA: TGTGCCAGCAGTTACTCCGGGACAGGGCAGACTGAAGCTTTCTTT.

The rearrangement joins TRBV19 to TRBJ2-1; D remains ambiguous. Germline CDR1 reads LNHDA; CDR2 reads SQIVND (reference sequence). The CDR3 sequence is 14 residues long. Deletions cut 6 bases from V and 0 bases from J, with 9 bases between. The CDR3 sequence is CASSPRPSYNEQFF. The CDR3 DNA is TGTGCCAGTAGCCCCCGACCCTCCTACAATGAGCAGTTCTTC.

With regard to this clone: Distinct nucleotide sequences in the sample also encode this CDR3. The chain carries TRBV15 and TRBJ2-7; D is uncertain. The ends were cut back, 0 bases at V and 5 bases at J, with 14 bases in the middle. The CDR3 runs 15 residues. CDR1 is LNHNV and CDR2 is YYDKDF in the germline V gene (reference sequence). The CDR3, as DNA: TGTGCCACCAGCAGAGAAATTGGGCTTGCCCACGAGCAGTACTTC. It codes for CATSREIGLAHEQYF.